The rows below give T cell receptor beta chains drawn from one sample of a study of monozygotic twins with inflammatory bowel disease. TCRdb reprocessed the 5' RACE reads and reports one entry per CDR3 protein, with no DNA. The sample holds 310,000 or so distinct CDR3 sequences. Sequencing was carried out using blood. These receptors were taken from a human donor with ulcerative colitis or Crohn's disease, or a healthy co-twin of an affected twin (not recorded which). Each CDR3 is given with its conserved first and last residue.

v_call: TRBV12-3/TRBV12-4; j_call: TRBJ1-2; cdr3_aa: CASRGGTGGVYTF
v_call: TRBV5-1; j_call: TRBJ2-1; cdr3_aa: CASSTALRGGPYNEQFF
v_call: TRBV3-1; j_call: TRBJ2-1; cdr3_aa: CASSQDIGVFGNEQFF
v_call: TRBV6-2/TRBV6-3; j_call: TRBJ1-6; cdr3_aa: CASSRTIGSYNSPLHF
v_call: TRBV3-1; j_call: TRBJ1-2; cdr3_aa: CASSQVASYGYTF
v_call: TRBV7-2; j_call: TRBJ1-1; cdr3_aa: CASSRFTGGTEAFF
v_call: TRBV20-1; j_call: TRBJ1-6; cdr3_aa: CRAPDRGNSPLHF
v_call: TRBV20-1; j_call: TRBJ2-7; cdr3_aa: CSARVAGFSRFYEQYF
v_call: TRBV5-6; j_call: TRBJ2-3; cdr3_aa: CASSSTNQGTPLYF
v_call: TRBV20-1; j_call: TRBJ2-1; cdr3_aa: CSASSVAYNEQFF
v_call: TRBV28; j_call: TRBJ1-2; cdr3_aa: CASSNPNRVSGYTF
v_call: TRBV20-1; j_call: TRBJ2-1; cdr3_aa: CSARDLRLAGYNEQFF
v_call: TRBV9; j_call: TRBJ1-1; cdr3_aa: CASSGLSTKANTEAFF
v_call: TRBV19; j_call: TRBJ2-1; cdr3_aa: CASKEGNEQFF
v_call: TRBV3-1; j_call: TRBJ2-1; cdr3_aa: CASSALRNEQFF
v_call: TRBV6-5; j_call: TRBJ2-7; cdr3_aa: CASSYAVSWGSYEQYF
v_call: TRBV7-9; j_call: TRBJ1-2; cdr3_aa: CASRGTVRKDYGYTF
v_call: TRBV25-1; j_call: TRBJ2-1; cdr3_aa: CASSEAGGGDYNEQFF
v_call: TRBV19; j_call: TRBJ1-5; cdr3_aa: CAIRTGEGNQPQHF
v_call: TRBV20-1; j_call: TRBJ2-5; cdr3_aa: CSAERLGGGETQYF
v_call: TRBV5-1; j_call: TRBJ2-7; cdr3_aa: CASSLTGVPYEQYF
v_call: TRBV10-1; j_call: TRBJ2-7; cdr3_aa: CATYTTDSYEQYF
v_call: TRBV20-1; j_call: TRBJ1-1; cdr3_aa: CSARHGNTEAFF
v_call: TRBV7-2; j_call: TRBJ1-5; cdr3_aa: CASSHSAGYSNQPQHF
v_call: TRBV12-3/TRBV12-4; j_call: TRBJ1-3; cdr3_aa: CASRLAADRGGNTIYF
v_call: TRBV19; j_call: TRBJ1-6; cdr3_aa: CASRGPGGSPLHF
v_call: TRBV2; j_call: TRBJ2-1; cdr3_aa: CASTPYNNEQFF
v_call: TRBV25-1; j_call: TRBJ2-1; cdr3_aa: CASRKFGTSGGGEQFF
v_call: TRBV11-3; j_call: TRBJ2-2; cdr3_aa: CASRDSSNTGELFF